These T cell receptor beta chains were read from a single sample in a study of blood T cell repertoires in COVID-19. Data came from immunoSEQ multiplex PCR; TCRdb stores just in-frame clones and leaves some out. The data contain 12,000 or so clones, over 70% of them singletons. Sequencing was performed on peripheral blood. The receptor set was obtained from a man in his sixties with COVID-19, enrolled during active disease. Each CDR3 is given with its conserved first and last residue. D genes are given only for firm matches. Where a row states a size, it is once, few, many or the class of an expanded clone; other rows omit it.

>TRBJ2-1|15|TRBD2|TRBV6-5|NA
CASSWGLAGSNEQFF
TGTGCCAGCAGTTGGGGGCTAGCGGGGTCCAATGAGCAGTTCTTC
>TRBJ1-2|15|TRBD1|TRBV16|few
CASSQSRDRVYGYTF
TGTGCCAGCAGCCAATCTCGGGACAGGGTCTATGGCTACACCTTC
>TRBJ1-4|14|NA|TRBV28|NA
CASSPQGTNEKLFF
TGTGCCAGCAGTCCTCAGGGGACTAATGAAAAACTGTTTTTT
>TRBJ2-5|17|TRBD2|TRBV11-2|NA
CASSLSPERGARETQYF
TGTGCCAGCAGCTTATCCCCAGAGCGGGGGGCCAGGGAGACCCAGTACTTC
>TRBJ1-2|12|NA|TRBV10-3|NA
CAAAEGDYGYTF
TGTGCCGCCGCAGAGGGGGACTATGGCTACACCTTC
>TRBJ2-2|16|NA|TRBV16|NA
CASSQRRGVGTGELFF
TGTGCCAGCAGCCAAAGACGGGGAGTGGGCACCGGGGAGCTGTTTTTT
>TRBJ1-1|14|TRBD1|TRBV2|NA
CASSGQGPNTEAFF
TGTGCCAGCAGCGGACAGGGACCGAACACTGAAGCTTTCTTT
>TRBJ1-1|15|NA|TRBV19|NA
CASSMGTLTYTEAFF
TGTGCCAGTAGTATGGGGACACTTACGTACACTGAAGCTTTCTTT
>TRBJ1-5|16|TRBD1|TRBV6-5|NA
CASSYTGTGGNQPQHF
TGTGCCAGCAGTTACACTGGGACAGGGGGTAATCAGCCCCAGCATTTT
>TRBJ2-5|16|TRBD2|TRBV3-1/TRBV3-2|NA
CASSLNSGRGQETQYF
TGTGCCAGCAGCCTCAATAGCGGGAGGGGTCAAGAGACCCAGTACTTC
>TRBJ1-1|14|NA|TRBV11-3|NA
CASSLSIRGAEAFF
TGTGCCAGCAGCTTATCAATCAGGGGCGCTGAAGCTTTCTTT
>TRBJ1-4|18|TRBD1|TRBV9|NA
CASSPEWGSGQSSEKLFF
TGTGCCAGCAGCCCAGAATGGGGGTCGGGACAGAGTAGTGAAAAACTGTTTTTT
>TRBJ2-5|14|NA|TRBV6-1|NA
CASSEQGSGETQYF
TGTGCCAGCAGTGAACAGGGTTCTGGTGAGACCCAGTACTTC
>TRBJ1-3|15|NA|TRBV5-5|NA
CASTLGGAAGNTIYF
TGTGCCAGCACCCTGGGGGGGGCAGCTGGAAACACCATATATTTT
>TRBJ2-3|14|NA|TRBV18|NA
CASSPTAGTDTQYF
TGTGCCAGCTCACCAACGGCGGGCACAGATACGCAGTATTTT
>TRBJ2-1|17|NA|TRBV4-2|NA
CASSQDEAIGFYNEQFF
TGTGCCAGCAGCCAAGATGAGGCCATCGGGTTTTACAATGAGCAGTTCTTC
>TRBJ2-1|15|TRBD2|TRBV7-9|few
CASSSLAGAYNEQFF
TGTGCCAGCAGCTCCTTAGCGGGAGCCTACAATGAGCAGTTCTTC
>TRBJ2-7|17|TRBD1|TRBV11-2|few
CASSLRAPGQGFPEQYF
TGTGCCAGCAGCTTAAGGGCCCCGGGACAGGGGTTTCCCGAGCAGTACTTC
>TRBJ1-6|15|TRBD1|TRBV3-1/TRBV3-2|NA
CASSQGNRGNSPLHF
TGTGCCAGCAGCCAAGGAAACAGGGGTAATTCACCCCTCCACTTT
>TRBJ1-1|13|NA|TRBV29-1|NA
CSVALGYNTEAFF
TGCAGCGTTGCCCTAGGTTATAACACTGAAGCTTTCTTT
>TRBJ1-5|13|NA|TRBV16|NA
CASRPDGGQPQHF
TGTGCCAGCAGACCTGACGGGGGTCAGCCCCAGCATTTT
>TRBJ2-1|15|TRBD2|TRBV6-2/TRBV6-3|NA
CASSWGGSSYNEQFF
TGTGCCAGCAGTTGGGGCGGGAGCTCCTACAATGAGCAGTTCTTC
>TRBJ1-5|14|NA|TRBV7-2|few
CASSLGGSGQPQHF
TGTGCCAGCAGCTTAGGAGGGAGTGGTCAGCCCCAGCATTTT
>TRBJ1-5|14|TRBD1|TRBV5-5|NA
CASSWDRGYQPQHF
TGTGCCAGCAGCTGGGACAGGGGGTATCAGCCCCAGCATTTT
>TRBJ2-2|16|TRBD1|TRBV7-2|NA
CASINQQGARTGELFF
TGTGCCAGCATCAATCAACAGGGGGCACGAACCGGGGAGCTGTTTTTT
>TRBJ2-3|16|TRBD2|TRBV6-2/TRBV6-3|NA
CASSYSAGGEADTQYF
TGTGCCAGCAGTTACTCGGCGGGAGGAGAGGCAGATACGCAGTATTTT
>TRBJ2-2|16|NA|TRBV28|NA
CASSSRRRAGTGELFF
TGTGCCAGCAGTTCCCGACGCAGGGCTGGCACCGGGGAGCTGTTTTTT
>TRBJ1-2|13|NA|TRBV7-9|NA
CASTGQTDYGYTF
TGTGCCAGCACCGGACAGACTGACTATGGCTACACCTTC
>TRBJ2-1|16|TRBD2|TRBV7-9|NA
CASSLLAASSYNEQFF
TGTGCCAGCAGCTTACTAGCGGCTAGCTCCTACAATGAGCAGTTCTTC
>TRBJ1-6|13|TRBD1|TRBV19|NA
CASKGQGSSPLHF
TGTGCCAGTAAAGGACAGGGGTCTTCACCCCTCCACTTT
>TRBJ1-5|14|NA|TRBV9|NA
CASSKTDSNQPQHF
TGTGCCAGCAGCAAGACAGATAGCAATCAGCCCCAGCATTTT
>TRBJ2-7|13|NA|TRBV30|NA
CAWSAGFLYEQYF
TGTGCCTGGAGTGCGGGTTTTTTGTACGAGCAGTACTTC
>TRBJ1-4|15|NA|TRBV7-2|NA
CASSLAGREDEKLFF
TGTGCCAGCAGCTTAGCGGGAAGGGAGGATGAAAAACTGTTTTTT
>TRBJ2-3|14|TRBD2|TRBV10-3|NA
CAIGVAGSTDTQYF
TGTGCCATTGGGGTAGCGGGAAGCACAGATACGCAGTATTTT
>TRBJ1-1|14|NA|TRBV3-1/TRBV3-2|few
CASSYRVANTEAFF
TGTGCCAGCAGTTACAGGGTTGCGAACACTGAAGCTTTCTTT
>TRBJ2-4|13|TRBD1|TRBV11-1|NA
CASSLDRGDIQYF
TGTGCCAGCAGTCTCGACAGGGGTGACATTCAGTACTTC
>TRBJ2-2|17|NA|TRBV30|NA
CAWSSAYREVKTGELFF
TGTGCCTGGAGTTCCGCTTACCGGGAAGTTAAGACCGGGGAGCTGTTTTTT
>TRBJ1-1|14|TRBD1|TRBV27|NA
CASGRTGGYTEAFF
TGTGCCAGCGGGAGGACAGGGGGCTACACTGAAGCTTTCTTT
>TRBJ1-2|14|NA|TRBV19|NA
CASSTARGMYGYTF
TGTGCCAGTAGTACAGCTAGGGGGATGTATGGCTACACCTTC
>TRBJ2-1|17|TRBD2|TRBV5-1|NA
CASSQTSGRLTYNEQFF
TGCGCCAGCTCCCAGACTAGCGGGAGACTAACCTACAATGAGCAGTTCTTC
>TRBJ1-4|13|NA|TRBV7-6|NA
CATGARLNEKLFF
TGTGCCACAGGGGCACGCCTTAATGAAAAACTGTTTTTT
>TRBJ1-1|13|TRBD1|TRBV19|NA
CASSGQGIDEAFF
TGTGCCAGTAGTGGACAGGGGATTGATGAAGCTTTCTTT
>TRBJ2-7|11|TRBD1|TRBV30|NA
CALGQGRWQYF
TGTGCCCTAGGACAGGGGAGGTGGCAGTACTTC
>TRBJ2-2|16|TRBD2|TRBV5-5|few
CASSLSLAGGPGELFF
TGTGCCAGCAGCTTGAGTCTAGCGGGAGGCCCCGGGGAGCTGTTTTTT
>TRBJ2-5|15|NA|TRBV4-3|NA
CASSQDVDFTETQYF
TGCGCCAGCAGCCAAGATGTGGACTTCACAGAGACCCAGTACTTC
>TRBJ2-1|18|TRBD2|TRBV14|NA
CASSPLGLAGLSYNEQFF
TGTGCCAGCAGCCCCCTGGGACTAGCGGGTCTCTCCTACAATGAGCAGTTCTTC
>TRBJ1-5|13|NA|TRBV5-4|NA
CASSLAPNQPQHF
TGTGCCAGCAGCTTGGCCCCTAATCAGCCCCAGCATTTT
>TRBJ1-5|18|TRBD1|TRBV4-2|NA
CASSQSVLRTGGNQPQHF
TGTGCCAGCAGCCAATCAGTCCTAAGGACAGGGGGAAATCAGCCCCAGCATTTT